This TCR beta chain is drawn from a study of blood T cell repertoires in COVID-19. Overall study: Both acute and convalescent COVID-19 samples were obtained from the United States, Italy and Spain. The analysed material was cDNA or gDNA that came from T cells, B-cell-depleted T cells, or PBMCs.

Profiled with immunoSEQ multiplex PCR; TCRdb holds only in-frame clones, not every one. The sample holds approximately 200,000 clones, approximately 87% seen once. This clone was observed a few times. CDR3 length equals 11 residues. The V end was cut by 5 bases, the J end by 15 bases, with 14 bases between. CDR1 and CDR2 from the germline V gene are LNHDA and SQIVND (reference sequence). The origin of this receptor is a person aged 65-85 years with COVID-19, enrolled during active disease. V is TRBV19 and J is TRBJ2-1, with D perhaps TRBD1 (5 bases). Sequenced input: peripheral blood. CDR3 in amino acids: CASSSIGERFF. The CDR3 DNA reads as TGTGCCAGTAGTTCAATAGGGGAACGGTTCTTC.